This T cell receptor beta chain was sequenced during a study of vaccination effects on CD4 cells after COVID-19. Study-level information: Two-dose BNT162b2 or mRNA-1273 vaccination was given to participants. Broader study findings: After vaccination, at late timepoints, clones induced by infection and by vaccine contracted markedly.

At the end of nine to ten days of culture, CD4+ T cells were isolated. Libraries were prepared by immunoSEQ multiplex PCR; TCRdb keeps only in-frame clonotypes and omits some of them. This table has tens of thousands of clones, 65% to 75% appearing once. Germline trimming cut 6 bases from V and 4 bases from J; bases unmatched to any gene: 9. The CDR3 runs to 16 residues. Germline values: CDR1 LNHNV, CDR2 YYDKDF (reference sequence). Comment on this clone: Its antigen is unknown.

Sequenced here: CD4+ T cells from PBMCs cultured without peptide, sampled before COVID-19 vaccination. This receptor was obtained from a human donor who had a prior SARS-CoV-2 infection. The chain uses TRBV15 and TRBJ2-2; TRBD1 aligns across 9 bases. CDR3 in amino acids: CATRVAGTGITGELFF. DNA for the CDR3: TGTGCCACCAGGGTTGCCGGGACAGGGATCACCGGGGAGCTGTTTTTT.